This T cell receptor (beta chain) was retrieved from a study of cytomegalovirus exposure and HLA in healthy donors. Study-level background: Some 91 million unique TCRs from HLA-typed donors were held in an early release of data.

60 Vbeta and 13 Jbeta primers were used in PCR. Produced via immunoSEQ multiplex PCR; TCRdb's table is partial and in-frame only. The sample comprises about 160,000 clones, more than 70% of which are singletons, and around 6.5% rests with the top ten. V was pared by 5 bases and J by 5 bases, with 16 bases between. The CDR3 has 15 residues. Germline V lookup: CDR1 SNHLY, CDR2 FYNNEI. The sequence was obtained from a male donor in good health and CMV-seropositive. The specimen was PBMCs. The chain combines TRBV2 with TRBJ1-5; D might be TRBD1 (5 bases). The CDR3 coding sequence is TGTGCCAGCAGTATTCGACAGAATCAGGATCAGCCCCAGCATTTT. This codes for CASSIRQNQDQPQHF.